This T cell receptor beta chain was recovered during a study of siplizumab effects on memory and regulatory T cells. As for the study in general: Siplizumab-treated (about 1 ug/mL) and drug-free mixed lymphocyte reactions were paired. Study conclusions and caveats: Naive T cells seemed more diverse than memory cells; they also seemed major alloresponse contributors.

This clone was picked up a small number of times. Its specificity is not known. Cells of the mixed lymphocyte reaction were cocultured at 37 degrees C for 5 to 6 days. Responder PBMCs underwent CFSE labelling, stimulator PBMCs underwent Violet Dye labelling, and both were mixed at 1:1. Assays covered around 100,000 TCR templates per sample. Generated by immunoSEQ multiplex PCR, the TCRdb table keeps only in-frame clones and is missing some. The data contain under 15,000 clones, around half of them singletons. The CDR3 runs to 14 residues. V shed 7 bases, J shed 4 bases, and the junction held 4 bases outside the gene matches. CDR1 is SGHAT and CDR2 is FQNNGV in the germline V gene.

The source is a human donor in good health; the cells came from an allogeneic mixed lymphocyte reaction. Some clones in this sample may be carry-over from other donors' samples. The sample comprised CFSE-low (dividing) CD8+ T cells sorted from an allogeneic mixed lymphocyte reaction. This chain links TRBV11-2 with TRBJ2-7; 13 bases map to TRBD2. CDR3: CASTLLAGGYEQYF. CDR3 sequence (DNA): TGTGCCAGCACCCTACTAGCGGGGGGGTACGAGCAGTACTTC.